One sample yielded the 22 T cell receptor beta chains listed below, sequenced in a study of blood T cell repertoires in COVID-19. Profiling relied on immunoSEQ multiplex PCR, and the TCRdb table lists in-frame clones only, not all of them. This table has hundreds of thousands of clones, less than 90% appearing once. The source material was PBMCs or T cells enriched from blood (not recorded which). The receptors shown here come from a woman between 50 and 59 years old who had recovered from COVID-19.

This chain connects TRBV19 to TRBJ1-4; D remains ambiguous. V lost 2 bases to trimming and J lost 5 bases, with 9 bases between them. CDR3 length: 14 residues. Looked up from germline, CDR1 is LNHDA and CDR2 is SQIVND (reference sequence). The CDR3: CASSIWSLNEKLFF. Here the CDR3 DNA reads TGTGCCAGTAGTATATGGAGTTTAAATGAAAAACTGTTTTTT.

DNA of the CDR3: TGCGCCAGCAGCTTGGCTGGTGACAGGGGGTATCGAGGCTACACCTTC. Translation: CASSLAGDRGYRGYTF. The rearrangement links TRBV5-1 to TRBJ1-2; 9 bases match TRBD1. Germline trimming cut 0 bases from V and 8 bases from J; bases unmatched to any gene: 11. This CDR3 has 16 amino acids. From germline, CDR1 is SGHRS and CDR2 YFSETQ.

This clone came up a few times. V is TRBV7-3 and J is TRBJ2-7; 9 bases agree with TRBD1. CDR1 is SGHTA, CDR2 FQGTGA, per germline. The J segment lost 4 bases and the V segment lost 4 bases, leaving 8 bases of the junction unmatched. There are 15 residues in the CDR3. The CDR3 DNA reads TGTGCCAGCAGCTCCTACGACAGGGGGAATTACGAGCAGTACTTC. It yields the protein CASSSYDRGNYEQYF.

This rearrangement joins TRBV11-2 to TRBJ1-2; tentatively, D is TRBD1 (5 bases). The CDR3 length is 18 residues. Germline V gene sequence: CDR1 SGHAT, CDR2 FQNNGV. The V end lost 2 bases, the J end lost 4 bases, and 23 bases lay between the germline ends. This chain's CDR3 is CASSLRAGVWGLTYGYTF. The CDR3 DNA reads TGTGCCAGCAGCTTAAGAGCGGGGGTGTGGGGTTTGACCTATGGCTACACCTTC.

The chain recombines TRBV28 with TRBJ1-2; the match to TRBD1 covers 8 bases. The ends lost 2 bases at V and 8 bases at J; junction bases unmatched: 10. Looked up from germline, CDR1 is MDHEN and CDR2 is SYDVKM. This CDR3 is built from 15 residues. The CDR3 DNA sequence: TGTGCCAGCAGTTTACCCCAGGGGGCGGTTCGGGGCTACACCTTC. It encodes CASSLPQGAVRGYTF.

This clone showed up just a few times. Within the sample, other DNA sequences also encode this same CDR3. The rearrangement joins TRBV7-8 to TRBJ1-1; D is perhaps TRBD1 (5 bases). Trimming took 5 bases from V and 2 from J, leaving 12 bases between them. This CDR3 is 14 amino acids long. CDR1 is SGHVS and CDR2 is FQNEAQ in the germline V gene. The CDR3 DNA is TGTGCCAGCAGCCTCGTCCAGGGAAACACTGAAGCTTTCTTT. It translates to CASSLVQGNTEAFF.

Notes on this clone: This sample also contains other DNA sequences that code for the same CDR3. The genes are TRBV30 and TRBJ1-1; tentatively, D is TRBD1 (6 bases). Trimming removed 2 bases from V and 1 base from J, with 8 bases in between. Germline CDR1 is GTSNPN and CDR2 is SVGIG (reference sequence). This CDR3 has 13 amino acids. The CDR3 here is CAWSQQGNTEAFF. The CDR3 DNA follows: TGTGCCTGGAGTCAACAGGGGAACACTGAAGCTTTCTTT.

This clone was seen repeatedly, ten times or more. This sequence joins TRBV2 and TRBJ1-2; weak D call: TRBD1 (5 bases). Germline loops: CDR1 SNHLY, CDR2 FYNNEI. Trimming left V 3 bases short and J 6 bases short, with 17 bases between. The CDR3 totals 15 residues. For the CDR3, the DNA is TGTGCCAGCAGTGAGCAGGGTAATCCAGTAGATGGCTACACCTTC. It codes for CASSEQGNPVDGYTF.

This chain links TRBV19 with TRBJ2-7, with 7 nucleotides matching TRBD2. V lost 8 bases, J lost 2 bases, and 6 bases stayed unmatched. The CDR3 is 13 residues long. From germline, CDR1 is LNHDA and CDR2 SQIVND (reference sequence). DNA for the CDR3: TGTGCCAGTCGAGCGGGAACGACCTACGAGCAGTACTTC. Its protein is CASRAGTTYEQYF.

The V gene is TRBV10-3, the J gene TRBJ2-7; D is perhaps TRBD2 (5 bases). The CDR3 contains 16 residues. Germline assignment: CDR1 ENHRY and CDR2 SYGVKD. Trimming stripped 3 bases from V and 1 base from J, with 16 bases between. DNA for the CDR3: TGTGCCATCAGTGACCCGGGATTGGGCAGGTCCTACGAGCAGTACTTC. Amino acids: CAISDPGLGRSYEQYF.

The rearrangement joins TRBV24-1 to TRBJ1-2; 9 positions match TRBD1. Germline loops: CDR1 KGHDR, CDR2 SFDVKD. The ends lost 4 bases at V and 8 bases at J; junction bases unmatched: 4. The CDR3 runs 13 residues. The CDR3 DNA follows: TGTGCCACCAGTGACGGGGACAGGGACGGCTACACCTTC. Its protein is CATSDGDRDGYTF.

The chain employs TRBV12-3 or TRBV12-4 and TRBJ2-5; 7 nucleotides line up with TRBD2. Unmatched junction bases numbered 5, after V lost 6 bases and J lost 4 bases. The CDR3 is 13 amino acids. CDR3 DNA sequence: TGTGCCAGCAGCCCGGGCGGGGGAGAGACCCAGTACTTC. Translated: CASSPGGGETQYF.

V usage is TRBV4-1 and J usage is TRBJ1-3; D not resolved. V was pared by 4 bases and J by 1 base, with 11 bases between. Germline CDR1 reads MGHRA; CDR2 reads YSYEKL. CDR3 length: 15 amino acids. CDR3 amino acids: CASSPRGDSGNTIYF. In nucleotides, the CDR3 is TGCGCCAGCAGCCCCAGAGGCGATTCTGGAAACACCATATATTTT.

The table lists this clone with a count of one. The V call is TRBV6-2 or TRBV6-3, the J call TRBJ2-2; TRBD2 matches 9 bases. Germline assignment: CDR1 MNHEY and CDR2 SVGEGT. CDR3 length: 17 amino acids. The J segment lost 1 base and the V segment lost 2 bases, leaving 5 bases of the junction unmatched. The CDR3 nucleotides read TGTGCCAGCAGTTACCTGGGTAGCGGGAGGAACACCGGGGAGCTGTTTTTT. This sequence encodes CASSYLGSGRNTGELFF.

This clone appeared a single time. The rearrangement joins TRBV7-2 to TRBJ1-5; possible D gene TRBD1, 5 bases. The V end lost 8 bases, the J end lost 0 bases, and 11 bases lay between the germline ends. The CDR3 loop spans 14 amino acids. Germline CDR1 is SGHTA and CDR2 is FQGNSA. DNA for the CDR3: TGTGCCAGCCTGGAGGGGAATAGCAATCAGCCCCAGCATTTT. Translating gives CASLEGNSNQPQHF.

This clone was detected a few times. The J gene is TRBJ1-1, the V gene TRBV7-9, with D perhaps matching TRBD1 (5 bases). V lost 5 bases, J lost 6 bases, and 13 bases lay in between. Germline lookup yields CDR1 SEHNR and CDR2 FQNEAQ (reference sequence). This CDR3 comprises 13 residues. CDR3 nucleotide sequence: TGTGCCAGCAGCCCGGTGTCGGGGGCTGAAGCTTTCTTT. It is translated as CASSPVSGAEAFF.

This clone appeared once. Other nucleotide sequences in the sample specify the same CDR3. The chain is built from TRBV7-2 and TRBJ2-7; 7 positions agree with TRBD1. V gave up 0 bases and J gave up 2 bases; unmatched junction bases: 4. CDR3 size: 15 residues. Germline CDR1 and CDR2: SGHTA and FQGNSA. The CDR3 region has the DNA TGTGCCAGCAGCTTAGCGCCGCAGGGGGCCTACGAGCAGTACTTC. This gives the protein CASSLAPQGAYEQYF.

The chain joins TRBV19 to TRBJ1-4; D unclear. Trimming left V 5 bases short and J 0 bases short, with 10 bases between. The CDR3 is 15 amino acids. In germline, CDR1 is LNHDA, CDR2 SQIVND (reference sequence). The CDR3 nucleotides are TGTGCCAGTAGTGAGACATCTGCAACTAATGAAAAACTGTTTTTT. Translating gives CASSETSATNEKLFF.

The chain combines TRBV11-1 with TRBJ2-2; no definite D call. Per the germline V gene, CDR1 is SGHAT and CDR2 is FQDESV (reference sequence). The CDR3 contains 14 residues. Trimming removed 5 bases from V and 2 bases from J, with 9 bases in between. CDR3 bases: TGTGCCAGCAGCCCGAATAGAAACACCGGGGAGCTGTTTTTT. This gives the protein CASSPNRNTGELFF.

The chain carries TRBV7-3 and TRBJ2-3, with 13 nucleotides matching TRBD2. The CDR3 length is 15 residues. Trimming at V came to 6 bases and at J to 7 bases, leaving 7 bases not matched to a gene. Germline CDR1 reads SGHTA; CDR2 reads FQGTGA. The DNA for the CDR3 is TGTGCCAGCAGACACGGGACTAGCGGGACAAATACGCAGTATTTT. It translates to CASRHGTSGTNTQYF. The full variable domain, with the rest looked up from reference TRBV7-3 and TRBJ2-3, is GAGVSQTPSNKVTEKGKYVELRCDPISGHTALYWYRQSLGQGPEFLIYFQGTGAADDSGLPNDRFFAVRPEGSVSTLKIQRTERGDSAVYLCASRHGTSGTNTQYFGPGTRLTVL.

This chain uses TRBV15 with TRBJ2-4; D is undetermined. Trimming took 0 bases from V and 4 from J, leaving 4 bases between them. CDR3 length equals 13 residues. Germline CDR1 and CDR2: LNHNV and YYDKDF (reference sequence). The CDR3 DNA is TGTGCCACCAGCAGAGACCCAAAAAACATTCAGTACTTC. Its protein is CATSRDPKNIQYF.

The chain combines TRBV7-9 with TRBJ1-1; D not resolved. V lost 7 bases, J lost 1 base, and 7 bases lay in between. The CDR3 is 12 amino acids. CDR1 is SEHNR, CDR2 FQNEAQ, per germline (reference sequence). CDR3 nucleotides: TGTGCCAGCAATACCGGGAACACTGAAGCTTTCTTT. It specifies CASNTGNTEAFF.